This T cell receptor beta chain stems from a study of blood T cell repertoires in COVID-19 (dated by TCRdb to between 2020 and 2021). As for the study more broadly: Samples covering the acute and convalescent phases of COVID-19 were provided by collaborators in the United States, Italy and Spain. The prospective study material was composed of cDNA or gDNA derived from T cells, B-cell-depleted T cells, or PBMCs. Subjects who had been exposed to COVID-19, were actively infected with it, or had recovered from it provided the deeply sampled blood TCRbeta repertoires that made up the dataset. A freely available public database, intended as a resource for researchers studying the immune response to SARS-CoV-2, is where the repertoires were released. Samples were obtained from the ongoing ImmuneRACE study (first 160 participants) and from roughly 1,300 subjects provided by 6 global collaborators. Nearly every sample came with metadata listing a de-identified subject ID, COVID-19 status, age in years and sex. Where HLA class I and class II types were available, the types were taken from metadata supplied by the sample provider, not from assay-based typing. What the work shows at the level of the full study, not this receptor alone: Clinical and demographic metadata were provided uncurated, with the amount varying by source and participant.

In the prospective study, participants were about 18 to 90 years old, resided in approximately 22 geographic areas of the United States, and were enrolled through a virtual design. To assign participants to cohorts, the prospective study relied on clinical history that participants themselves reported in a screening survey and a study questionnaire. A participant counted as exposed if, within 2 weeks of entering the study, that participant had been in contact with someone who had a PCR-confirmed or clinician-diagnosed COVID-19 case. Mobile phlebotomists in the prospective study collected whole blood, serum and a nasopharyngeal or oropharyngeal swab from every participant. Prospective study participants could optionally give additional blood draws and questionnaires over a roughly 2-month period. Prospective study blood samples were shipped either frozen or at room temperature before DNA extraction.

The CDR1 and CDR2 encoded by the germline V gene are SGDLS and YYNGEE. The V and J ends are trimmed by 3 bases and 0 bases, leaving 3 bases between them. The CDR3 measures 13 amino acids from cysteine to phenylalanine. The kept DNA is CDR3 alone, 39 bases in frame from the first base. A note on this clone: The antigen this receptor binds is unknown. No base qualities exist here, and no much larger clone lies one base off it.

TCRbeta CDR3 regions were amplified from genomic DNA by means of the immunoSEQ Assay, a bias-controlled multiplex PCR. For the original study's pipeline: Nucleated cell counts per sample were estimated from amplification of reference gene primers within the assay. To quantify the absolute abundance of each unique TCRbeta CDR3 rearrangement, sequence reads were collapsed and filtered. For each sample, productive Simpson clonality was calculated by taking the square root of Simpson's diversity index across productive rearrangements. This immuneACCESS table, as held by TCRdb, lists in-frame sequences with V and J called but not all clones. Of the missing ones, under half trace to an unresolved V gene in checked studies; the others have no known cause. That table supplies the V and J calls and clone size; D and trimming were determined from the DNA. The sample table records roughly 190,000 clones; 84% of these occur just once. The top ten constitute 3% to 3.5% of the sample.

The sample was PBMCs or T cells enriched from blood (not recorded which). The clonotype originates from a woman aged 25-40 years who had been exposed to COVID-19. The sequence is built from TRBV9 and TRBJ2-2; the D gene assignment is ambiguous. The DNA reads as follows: TGTGCCAGCAGCGCAGCGAACACCGGGGAGCTGTTTTTT. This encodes CASSAANTGELFF.